A selection of T cell receptor beta chains follows, all from one sample in a study of identical twins. TCRdb recomputed calls from the 5' RACE reads with MiXCR, one row per CDR3 protein. Altogether about 690,000 distinct CDR3 sequences are present, 21% being singletons, with the ten largest covering about 4.5%. The same sample was also studied in work on T cells expressing NK-cell markers.

The source material was PBMCs. The receptors here all came from a woman aged 18-29 years in good health. Each CDR3 is given with its conserved first and last residue. Fields, in order: clone size, V gene, J gene, D gene, CDR3 DNA, CDR3 protein. A D gene is named only where the DNA matches it firmly. Size values are once, few and many counts, or a class for expanded clones, and some rows have none.

size: NA
V: TRBV3-1
J: TRBJ2-5
D: NA
DNA: TGTGCCAGCGGGAACGGGGAGACCCAGTACTTC
CDR3: CASGNGETQYF

size: NA
V: TRBV20-1
J: TRBJ2-5
D: TRBD2
DNA: TGCAGTGCCCCCAGACTAGCGGGGGGACAAGAGACCCAGTACTTC
CDR3: CSAPRLAGGQETQYF

size: NA
V: TRBV5-1
J: TRBJ1-1
D: NA
DNA: TGCGCCAGCGCCGAGGCCAGGGGAAACACTGAAGCTTTCTTT
CDR3: CASAEARGNTEAFF

size: NA
V: TRBV7-9
J: TRBJ2-1
D: TRBD2
DNA: TGTGCCAGCAGCCAGGGACTAGCGGAGATAGAGCAGTTCTTC
CDR3: CASSQGLAEIEQFF

size: few
V: TRBV9
J: TRBJ2-5
D: NA
DNA: TGTGCCAGCAGCGTAGGTCCCTCCCAGGGGACCCAGTACTTC
CDR3: CASSVGPSQGTQYF

size: NA
V: TRBV12-3/TRBV12-4
J: TRBJ2-1
D: NA
DNA: TGTGCCAGCAGTTTTGGCGGGGATAGCGTCTTC
CDR3: CASSFGGDSVF

size: many
V: TRBV20-1
J: TRBJ1-1
D: NA
DNA: TGCAGTGCGACCAGGCCCTCTGAAGCTTTCTTT
CDR3: CSATRPSEAFF

size: NA
V: TRBV7-9
J: TRBJ2-7
D: NA
DNA: TGTGCCAGCAGATCCAGGGGGGGAAGCGAGCAGTACTTC
CDR3: CASRSRGGSEQYF

size: NA
V: TRBV20-1
J: TRBJ2-1
D: TRBD1
DNA: TGCAGTGCCTCCGGGACAGGGTATTACAATGAGCAGTTCTTC
CDR3: CSASGTGYYNEQFF

size: NA
V: TRBV11-2
J: TRBJ2-2
D: TRBD2
DNA: TGTGCCAGCAGGACTAGCGGGAGCTCCGGGGAGCTGTTTTTT
CDR3: CASRTSGSSGELFF

size: few
V: TRBV7-2
J: TRBJ2-5
D: NA
DNA: TGTGCCAGCAGCAAAGCAGGGGCTAGGGGACAAGAGACCCAGTACTTC
CDR3: CASSKAGARGQETQYF

size: few
V: TRBV12-3/TRBV12-4
J: TRBJ2-3
D: TRBD2
DNA: TGTGCCAGCAGTTCCACCCCTGGACTAGCGGAAGCAGATACGCAGTATTTT
CDR3: CASSSTPGLAEADTQYF

size: once
V: TRBV5-1
J: TRBJ2-5
D: TRBD2
DNA: TGCGCCAGCAGCCCGAGGGGACTAGCGGGGCAAGAGACCCAGTACTTC
CDR3: CASSPRGLAGQETQYF